The rows below give T cell receptor beta chains drawn from one sample of a study of T cell responses to AZD1222 COVID-19 vaccine. Here immunoSEQ multiplex PCR was the method, and the copy in TCRdb shows in-frame clones only, minus some. Of 100,000 or so clones listed, 85% to 95% are singletons. This sample comprised peripheral blood, obtained on day 0 of AZD1222 vaccination. The receptors derive from an adult in good health. Each CDR3 is given with its conserved first and last residue. Each record gives: D gene, clone size, J gene, V gene, CDR3 protein, CDR3 DNA. D genes are given only for firm matches. A clone size is listed for some rows: how often the clone was seen (once, few, many), or a class if it is expanded.

d_gene: .; abundance: .; j_gene: TRBJ2-5; v_gene: TRBV28; CDR3aa: CASRQGTQETQYF; CDR3nt: TGTGCCAGCAGGCAGGGGACCCAAGAGACCCAGTACTTC
d_gene: TRBD1; abundance: .; j_gene: TRBJ1-4; v_gene: TRBV7-2; CDR3aa: CASSSQGGSEKLFF; CDR3nt: TGTGCCAGCAGCTCGCAGGGGGGGAGTGAAAAACTGTTTTTT
d_gene: TRBD2; abundance: .; j_gene: TRBJ2-5; v_gene: TRBV3-1/TRBV3-2; CDR3aa: CASSQTWTSLETQYF; CDR3nt: TGTGCCAGCAGCCAAACCTGGACTAGCCTCGAGACCCAGTACTTC
d_gene: .; abundance: .; j_gene: TRBJ1-5; v_gene: TRBV19; CDR3aa: CASSLRGAVNQPQHF; CDR3nt: TGTGCCAGTAGCCTTAGAGGGGCAGTTAATCAGCCCCAGCATTTT
d_gene: .; abundance: .; j_gene: TRBJ2-1; v_gene: TRBV6-5; CDR3aa: CASKHYRHNEQFF; CDR3nt: TGTGCCAGCAAACACTACCGGCACAATGAGCAGTTCTTC
d_gene: .; abundance: few; j_gene: TRBJ2-7; v_gene: TRBV15; CDR3aa: CATSRGLGSYEQYF; CDR3nt: TGTGCCACCAGCAGAGGATTGGGGAGCTACGAGCAGTACTTC
d_gene: .; abundance: .; j_gene: TRBJ1-3; v_gene: TRBV28; CDR3aa: CAVRGGGNTIYF; CDR3nt: TGTGCCGTTAGGGGGGGTGGAAACACCATATATTTT
d_gene: TRBD1; abundance: .; j_gene: TRBJ2-7; v_gene: TRBV7-2; CDR3aa: CASSLAGTGGHEQYF; CDR3nt: TGTGCCAGCAGCTTAGCCGGGACAGGGGGCCACGAGCAGTACTTC
d_gene: TRBD2; abundance: .; j_gene: TRBJ2-2; v_gene: TRBV3-1/TRBV3-2; CDR3aa: CASSRASGHATGELFF; CDR3nt: TGTGCCAGCAGCCGAGCTAGCGGGCACGCCACCGGGGAGCTGTTTTTT
d_gene: .; abundance: .; j_gene: TRBJ2-3; v_gene: TRBV30; CDR3aa: CAHDTLDDTQYF; CDR3nt: TGTGCCCACGACACCCTGGACGATACGCAGTATTTT
d_gene: TRBD1; abundance: .; j_gene: TRBJ1-5; v_gene: TRBV27; CDR3aa: CASSSGTGWDQPQHF; CDR3nt: TGTGCCAGCAGTTCCGGGACAGGGTGGGATCAGCCCCAGCATTTT
d_gene: .; abundance: .; j_gene: TRBJ1-3; v_gene: TRBV6-5; CDR3aa: CASSYSPGAGNTIYF; CDR3nt: TGTGCCAGCAGTTACTCCCCTGGGGCTGGAAACACCATATATTTT
d_gene: .; abundance: .; j_gene: TRBJ2-7; v_gene: TRBV9; CDR3aa: CASSAVAYEQYF; CDR3nt: TGTGCCAGCAGCGCCGTAGCTTACGAGCAGTACTTC
d_gene: .; abundance: .; j_gene: TRBJ1-5; v_gene: TRBV5-5; CDR3aa: CASSFEGNSNQPQHF; CDR3nt: TGTGCCAGCAGCTTTGAAGGGAATAGCAATCAGCCCCAGCATTTT
d_gene: .; abundance: .; j_gene: TRBJ1-6; v_gene: TRBV6-6; CDR3aa: CASSQTGVENSPLHF; CDR3nt: TGTGCCAGCAGTCAGACAGGAGTCGAAAATTCACCCCTCCACTTT
d_gene: .; abundance: .; j_gene: TRBJ1-1; v_gene: TRBV7-3; CDR3aa: CASSLHGGVSMNTEAFF; CDR3nt: TGTGCCAGCAGCTTACATGGGGGGGTTTCCATGAACACTGAAGCTTTCTTT
d_gene: .; abundance: .; j_gene: TRBJ1-6; v_gene: TRBV9; CDR3aa: CASSTNQGKRNSPLHF; CDR3nt: TGTGCCAGCAGCACAAACCAGGGGAAAAGGAATTCACCCCTCCACTTT
d_gene: .; abundance: .; j_gene: TRBJ2-5; v_gene: TRBV3-1/TRBV3-2; CDR3aa: CASSQDPQPDETQYF; CDR3nt: TGTGCCAGCAGCCAAGATCCACAGCCGGACGAGACCCAGTACTTC
d_gene: TRBD2; abundance: .; j_gene: TRBJ2-5; v_gene: TRBV29-1; CDR3aa: CSVSSGLEKTQYF; CDR3nt: TGCAGCGTGTCTAGCGGGCTGGAGAAGACCCAGTACTTC
d_gene: TRBD1; abundance: .; j_gene: TRBJ1-4; v_gene: TRBV27; CDR3aa: CASSRQGTEKLFF; CDR3nt: TGTGCCAGCAGCCGACAGGGAACTGAAAAACTGTTTTTT
d_gene: .; abundance: .; j_gene: TRBJ2-1; v_gene: TRBV28; CDR3aa: CASSSSGARGDEQFF; CDR3nt: .
d_gene: .; abundance: .; j_gene: TRBJ1-2; v_gene: TRBV5-4; CDR3aa: CASSLGGVGDYGYTF; CDR3nt: TGTGCCAGCAGCTTGGGGGGGGTCGGTGACTATGGCTACACCTTC
d_gene: TRBD1; abundance: once; j_gene: TRBJ1-5; v_gene: TRBV15; CDR3aa: CATTTPQGALGNQPQHF; CDR3nt: TGTGCCACCACTACGCCACAGGGGGCGTTGGGCAATCAGCCCCAGCATTTT
d_gene: TRBD1; abundance: .; j_gene: TRBJ1-1; v_gene: TRBV5-4; CDR3aa: CASSLAQGHAFF; CDR3nt: TGTGCCAGCAGCTTGGCACAGGGGCATGCTTTCTTT
d_gene: TRBD1; abundance: .; j_gene: TRBJ1-2; v_gene: TRBV18; CDR3aa: CASSFGAPGTGSDYGYTF; CDR3nt: TGTGCCAGCTCATTCGGCGCACCGGGGACAGGGTCGGACTATGGCTACACCTTC